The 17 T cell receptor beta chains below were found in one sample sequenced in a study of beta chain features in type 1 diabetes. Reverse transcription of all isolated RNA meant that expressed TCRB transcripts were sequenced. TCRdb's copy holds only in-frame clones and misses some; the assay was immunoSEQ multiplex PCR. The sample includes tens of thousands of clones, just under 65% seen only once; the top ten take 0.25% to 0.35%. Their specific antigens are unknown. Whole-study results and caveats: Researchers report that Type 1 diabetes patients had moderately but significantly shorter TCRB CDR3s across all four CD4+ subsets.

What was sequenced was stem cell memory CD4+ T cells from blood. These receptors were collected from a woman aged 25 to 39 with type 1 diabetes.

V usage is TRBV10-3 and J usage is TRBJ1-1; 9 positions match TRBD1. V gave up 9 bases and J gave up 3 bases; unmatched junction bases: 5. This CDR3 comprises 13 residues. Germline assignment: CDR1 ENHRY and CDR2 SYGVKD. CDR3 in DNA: TGTGCCATTTCAGACAGGGGGGACACTGAAGCTTTCTTT. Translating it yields CAISDRGDTEAFF.

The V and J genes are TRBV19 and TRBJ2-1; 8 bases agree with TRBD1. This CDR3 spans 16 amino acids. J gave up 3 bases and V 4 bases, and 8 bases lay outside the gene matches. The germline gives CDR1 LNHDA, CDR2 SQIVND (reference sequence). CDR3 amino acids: CASSTTGALGYNEQFF. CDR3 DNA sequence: TGTGCCAGTAGTACGACAGGGGCACTAGGCTACAATGAGCAGTTCTTC.

The CDR3 DNA follows: TGTGCCAGCAGCTGGACGCCGGGAGTCGGTGAAAAACTGTTTTTT. Translating gives CASSWTPGVGEKLFF. The chain is built from TRBV5-6 and TRBJ1-4; unclear D gene. The CDR3 consists of 15 residues. Germline V gene data show CDR1 as SGHDT and CDR2 as YYEEEE. The V gene lost 3 bases and the J gene lost 7 bases, with 16 bases spanning the gap.

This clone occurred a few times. The CDR3, as DNA: TGTGCCTGGAGTCTTCAGGGATCCTACGAGCAGTACTTC. Protein: CAWSLQGSYEQYF. This sequence joins TRBV30 and TRBJ2-7; a possible D gene is TRBD1 (5 bases). V was cut by 2 bases and J by 1 base, with 9 bases left in between. Germline CDR1 is GTSNPN and CDR2 is SVGIG (reference sequence). CDR3 length equals 13 residues.

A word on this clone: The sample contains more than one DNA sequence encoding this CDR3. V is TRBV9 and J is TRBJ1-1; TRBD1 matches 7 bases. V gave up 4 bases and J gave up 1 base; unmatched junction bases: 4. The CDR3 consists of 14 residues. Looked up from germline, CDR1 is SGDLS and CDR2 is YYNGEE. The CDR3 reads CASSRTGENTEAFF. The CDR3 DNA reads TGTGCCAGCAGCCGAACAGGGGAGAACACTGAAGCTTTCTTT.

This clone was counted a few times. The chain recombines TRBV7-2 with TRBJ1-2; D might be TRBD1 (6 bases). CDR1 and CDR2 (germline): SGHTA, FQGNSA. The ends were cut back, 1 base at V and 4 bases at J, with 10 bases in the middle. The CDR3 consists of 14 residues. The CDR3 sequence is CASSLDGTPYGYTF. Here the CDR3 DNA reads TGTGCCAGCAGCTTAGATGGGACACCCTATGGCTACACCTTC.

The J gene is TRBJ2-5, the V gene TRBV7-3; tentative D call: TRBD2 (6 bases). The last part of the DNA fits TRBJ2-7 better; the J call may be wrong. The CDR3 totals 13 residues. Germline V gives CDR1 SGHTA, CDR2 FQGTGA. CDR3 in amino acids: CASSLKTSYEQYF. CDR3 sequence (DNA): TGTGCCAGCAGCTTAAAGACTAGCTACGAGCAGTACTTC.

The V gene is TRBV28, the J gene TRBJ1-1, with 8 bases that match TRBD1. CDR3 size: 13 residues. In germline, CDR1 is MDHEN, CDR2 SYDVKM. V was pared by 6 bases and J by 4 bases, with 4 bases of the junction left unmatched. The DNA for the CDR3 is TGTGCCAGCAGCTCAGGGGGCCGCACTGAAGCTTTCTTT. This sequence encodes CASSSGGRTEAFF.

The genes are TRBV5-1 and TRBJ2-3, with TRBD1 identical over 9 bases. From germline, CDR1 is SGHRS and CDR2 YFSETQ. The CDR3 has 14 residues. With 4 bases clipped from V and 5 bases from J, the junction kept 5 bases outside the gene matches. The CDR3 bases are TGCGCCAGCAGCACGGGACAGGGAGAAGATACGCAGTATTTT. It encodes CASSTGQGEDTQYF.

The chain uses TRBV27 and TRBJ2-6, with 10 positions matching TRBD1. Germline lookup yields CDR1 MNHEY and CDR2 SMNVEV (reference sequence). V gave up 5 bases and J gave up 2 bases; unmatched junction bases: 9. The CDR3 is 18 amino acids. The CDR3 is CASSPQTGGFAGANVLTF. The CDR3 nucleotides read TGTGCCAGCAGTCCACAGACAGGGGGCTTTGCTGGGGCCAACGTCCTGACTTTC.

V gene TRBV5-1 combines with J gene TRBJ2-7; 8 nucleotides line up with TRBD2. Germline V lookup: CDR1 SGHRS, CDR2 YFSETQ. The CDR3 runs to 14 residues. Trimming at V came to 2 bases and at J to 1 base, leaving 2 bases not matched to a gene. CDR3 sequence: CASSLSGGSYEQYF. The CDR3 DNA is TGCGCCAGCAGCTTATCGGGAGGGTCCTACGAGCAGTACTTC. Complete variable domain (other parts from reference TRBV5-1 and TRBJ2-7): KAGVTQTPRYLIKTRGQQVTLSCSPISGHRSVSWYQQTPGQGLQFLFEYFSETQRNKGNFPGRFSGRQFSNSRSEMNVSTLELGDSALYLCASSLSGGSYEQYFGPGTRLTVT.

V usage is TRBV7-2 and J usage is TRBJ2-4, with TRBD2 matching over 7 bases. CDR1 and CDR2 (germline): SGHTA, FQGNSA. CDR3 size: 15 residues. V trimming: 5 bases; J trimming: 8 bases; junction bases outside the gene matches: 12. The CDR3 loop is CASSNWGGRADIQYF. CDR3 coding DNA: TGTGCCAGCAGCAATTGGGGTGGGAGGGCGGACATTCAGTACTTC.

As DNA, the CDR3 is TGCAGCGTTGAAGAGGGGTCGCTAGCGGGAGCCACTTACAATGAGCAGTTCTTC. It yields the protein CSVEEGSLAGATYNEQFF. The chain has TRBV29-1 and TRBJ2-1; 10 positions agree with TRBD2. Trimming took 0 bases from V and 4 from J; bases not matched to a gene: 12. Germline-derived CDR1 and CDR2 are SQVTM and ANQGSEA. This CDR3 region has 18 residues.

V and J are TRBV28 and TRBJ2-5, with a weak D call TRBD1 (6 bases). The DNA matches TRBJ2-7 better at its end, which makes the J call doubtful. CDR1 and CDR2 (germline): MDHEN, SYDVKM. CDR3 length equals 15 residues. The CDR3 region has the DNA TGTGCCAGCAGTTCTTCAGGGGTGGGCTCCTACGAGCAGTACTTC. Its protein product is CASSSSGVGSYEQYF.

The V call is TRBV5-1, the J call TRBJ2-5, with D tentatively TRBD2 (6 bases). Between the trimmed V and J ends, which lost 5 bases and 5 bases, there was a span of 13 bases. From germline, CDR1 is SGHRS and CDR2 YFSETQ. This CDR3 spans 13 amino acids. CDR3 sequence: CASRTLAIETQYF. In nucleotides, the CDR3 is TGCGCCAGCAGGACTCTAGCGATCGAGACCCAGTACTTC.

The CDR3 sequence is CASSAWRAAGEQFF. The CDR3 DNA reads TGTGCCAGCAGCGCATGGAGGGCCGCGGGTGAGCAGTTCTTC. The chain has TRBV7-2 and TRBJ2-1; perhaps TRBD2 as D (6 bases). Deletions cut 5 bases from V and 9 bases from J, with 17 bases between. The CDR3 loop spans 14 amino acids. Germline V lookup: CDR1 SGHTA, CDR2 FQGNSA.

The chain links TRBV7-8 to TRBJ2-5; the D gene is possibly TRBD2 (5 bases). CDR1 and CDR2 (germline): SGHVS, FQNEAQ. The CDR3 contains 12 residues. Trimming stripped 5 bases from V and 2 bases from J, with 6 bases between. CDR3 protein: CASSEGQETQYF. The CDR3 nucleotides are TGTGCCAGCAGCGAGGGACAAGAGACCCAGTACTTC.